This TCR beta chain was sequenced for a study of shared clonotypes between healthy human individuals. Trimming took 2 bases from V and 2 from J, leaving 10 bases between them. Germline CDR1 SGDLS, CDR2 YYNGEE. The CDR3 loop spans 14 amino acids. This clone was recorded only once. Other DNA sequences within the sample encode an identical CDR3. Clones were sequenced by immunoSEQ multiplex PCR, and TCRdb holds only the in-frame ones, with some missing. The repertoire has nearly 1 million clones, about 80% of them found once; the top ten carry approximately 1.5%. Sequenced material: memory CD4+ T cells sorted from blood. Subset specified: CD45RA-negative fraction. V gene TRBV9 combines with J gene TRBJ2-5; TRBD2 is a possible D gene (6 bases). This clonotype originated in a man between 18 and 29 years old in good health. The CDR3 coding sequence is TGTGCCAGCAGCGTGGGACTCACTCAAGAGACCCAGTACTTC. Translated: CASSVGLTQETQYF.